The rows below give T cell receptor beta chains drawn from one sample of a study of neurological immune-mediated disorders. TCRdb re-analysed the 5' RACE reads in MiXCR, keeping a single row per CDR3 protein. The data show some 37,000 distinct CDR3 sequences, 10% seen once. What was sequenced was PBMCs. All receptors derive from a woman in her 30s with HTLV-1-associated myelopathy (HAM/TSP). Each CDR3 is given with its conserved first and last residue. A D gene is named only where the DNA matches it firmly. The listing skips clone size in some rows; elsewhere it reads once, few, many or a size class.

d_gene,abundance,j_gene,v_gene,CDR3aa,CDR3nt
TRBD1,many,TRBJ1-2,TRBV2,CASSGNRGWDGYTF,TGTGCCAGCAGTGGAAACAGGGGTTGGGATGGCTACACCTTC
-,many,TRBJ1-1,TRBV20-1,CSAIQGMTEAFF,TGCAGTGCGATACAGGGTATGACTGAAGCTTTCTTT
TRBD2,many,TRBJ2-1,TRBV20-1,CSASRGESYNEQFF,TGCAGTGCTTCGCGGGGGGAGTCCTACAATGAGCAGTTCTTC
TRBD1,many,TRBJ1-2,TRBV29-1,CSFKGQLNYGYTF,TGCAGCTTCAAGGGACAGTTAAACTATGGCTACACCTTC
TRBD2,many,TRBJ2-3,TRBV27,CASRLFGLAGESEGDTQYF,TGTGCCAGCAGGCTGTTCGGGCTAGCGGGGGAAAGTGAGGGGGATACGCAGTATTTT
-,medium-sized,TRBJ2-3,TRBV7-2,CASSLAGADTQYF,TGTGCCAGCAGCTTAGCCGGAGCAGATACGCAGTATTTT
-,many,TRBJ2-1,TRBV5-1,CASSYFPAANNEQFF,TGCGCCAGCAGCTATTTTCCCGCGGCGAACAATGAGCAGTTCTTC
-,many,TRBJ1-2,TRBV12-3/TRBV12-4,CASSYGGYYGYTF,TGTGCCAGCAGTTACGGGGGATACTATGGCTACACCTTC
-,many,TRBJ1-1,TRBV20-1,CSARDLGGAYTEAFF,TGCAGTGCTAGAGATCTCGGGGGCGCGTACACTGAAGCTTTCTTT
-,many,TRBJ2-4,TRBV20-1,CSANGQRSAKNIQYF,TGCAGTGCTAATGGACAGCGCTCGGCCAAAAACATTCAGTACTTC
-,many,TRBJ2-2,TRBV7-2,CASSWDLTGELFF,TGTGCCAGCAGCTGGGACCTCACCGGGGAGCTGTTTTTT
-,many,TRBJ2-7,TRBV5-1,CASSYQYEQYF,TGCGCCAGCAGCTACCAGTACGAGCAGTACTTC
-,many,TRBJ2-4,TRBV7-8,CASTPSRTVDSIQYF,TGTGCCAGCACCCCCTCTAGGACAGTGGATAGCATTCAGTACTTC
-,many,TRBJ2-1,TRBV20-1,CSARDWRAGEQFF,TGCAGTGCTAGAGATTGGCGGGCTGGTGAGCAGTTCTTC
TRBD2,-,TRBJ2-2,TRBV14,CASRTSRGTSGVGELFF,TGTGCCAGCCGGACTAGCAGAGGGACTAGCGGTGTAGGGGAGCTGTTTTTT
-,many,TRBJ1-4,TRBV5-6,CASRRFGATNEKLFF,TGTGCCAGCCGCCGGTTTGGGGCAACTAATGAAAAACTGTTTTTT
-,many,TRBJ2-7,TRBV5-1,CASSEAYEQYF,TGCGCCAGCAGCGAGGCTTACGAGCAGTACTTC
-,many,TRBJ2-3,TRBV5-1,CASSLGTFKNTQYF,TGCGCCAGCAGCCTCGGGACCTTTAAAAATACGCAGTATTTT
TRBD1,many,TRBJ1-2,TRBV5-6,CASSLGQGINYGYTF,TGTGCCAGCAGCTTGGGACAGGGAATCAACTATGGCTACACCTTC
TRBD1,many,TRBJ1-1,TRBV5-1,CASSFDRGRTEAFF,TGCGCCAGCAGCTTCGACAGGGGGCGGACTGAAGCTTTCTTT
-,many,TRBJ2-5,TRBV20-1,CSARRTQGFGETQYF,TGCAGTGCTAGACGAACGCAGGGTTTCGGGGAGACCCAGTACTTC
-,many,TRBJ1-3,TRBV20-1,CSATGGGANGNTIYF,TGCAGTGCGACCGGGGGGGGAGCAAATGGAAACACCATATATTTT
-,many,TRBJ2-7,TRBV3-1,CASSHSYEQYF,TGTGCCAGCAGCCACTCCTACGAGCAGTACTTC
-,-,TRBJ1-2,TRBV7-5,CISVPAQVFNYGYTF,-
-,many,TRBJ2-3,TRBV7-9,CARERWGDTQYF,TGTGCCAGAGAGCGGTGGGGAGATACGCAGTATTTT
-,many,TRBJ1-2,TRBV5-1,CASSSGQTITYGYTF,TGCGCCAGCAGCTCAGGACAGACAATAACCTATGGCTACACCTTC
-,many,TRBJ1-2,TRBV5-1,CASSLTQGANYGYTF,TGCGCCAGCAGCTTGACACAGGGAGCTAACTATGGCTACACCTTC
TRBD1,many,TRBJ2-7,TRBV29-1,CSVLQGSSYEQYF,TGCAGCGTCCTACAGGGGTCCTCCTACGAGCAGTACTTC
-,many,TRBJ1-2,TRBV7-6,CASSGPKTGIYGYTF,TGTGCCAGCAGCGGTCCCAAGACAGGCATCTATGGCTACACCTTC
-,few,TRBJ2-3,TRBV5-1,CASSFQGSPPTDTQYF,TGCGCCAGCAGCTTTCAGGGGTCGCCTCCCACAGATACGCAGTATTTT
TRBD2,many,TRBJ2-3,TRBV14,CASSNRLAGGPYTDTQYF,TGTGCCAGCAGCAATAGGCTAGCGGGGGGGCCGTACACAGATACGCAGTATTTT